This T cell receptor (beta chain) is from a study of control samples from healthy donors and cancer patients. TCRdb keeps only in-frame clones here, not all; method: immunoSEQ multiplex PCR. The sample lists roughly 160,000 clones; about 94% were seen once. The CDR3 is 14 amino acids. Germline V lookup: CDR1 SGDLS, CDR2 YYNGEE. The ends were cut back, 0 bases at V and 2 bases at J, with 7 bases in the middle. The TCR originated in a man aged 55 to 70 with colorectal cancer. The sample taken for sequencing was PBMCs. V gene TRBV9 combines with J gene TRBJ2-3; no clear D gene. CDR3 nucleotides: TGTGCCAGCAGCGTAGGCATACACACAGATACGCAGTATTTT. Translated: CASSVGIHTDTQYF.